Described below is a single TCR beta chain sequence and its context. Its antigen remains unidentified. This sample is part of a study of T cell repertoires in cytomegalovirus infection. TCRdb ran MiXCR on the reads and lists one entry per CDR3 protein. Of hundreds of thousands of distinct CDR3 sequences in the sample, around 32% were seen once. V was pared by 7 bases and J by 0 bases, with 3 bases of the junction left unmatched. The CDR3 runs 14 residues. In germline, CDR1 is SGHTA, CDR2 FQGNSA. Whole-study results and caveats: The ex vivo response showed dominance by HLA-C-restricted CMV-specific TCR beta clonotypes.

Material: cultured PBMCs, obtained from culture after CMV antigen stimulation. The sequence derives from a human donor in good health (CMV status not recorded). Some clones in this sample may be carry-over from other donors' samples. The V call is TRBV7-2, the J call TRBJ1-2, with 9 bases lining up with TRBD1. CDR3 sequence (DNA): TGTGCCAGCACGCGGACAGGGGCTAACTATGGCTACACCTTC. This gives the protein CASTRTGANYGYTF. Filled out from reference TRBV7-2 and TRBJ1-2, the complete variable domain reads GAGVSQSPSNKVTEKGKDVELRCDPISGHTALYWYRQSLGQGLEFLIYFQGNSAPDKSGLPSDRFSAERTGGSVSTLTIQRTQQEDSAVYLCASTRTGANYGYTFGSGTRLTVV.